The rows below give T cell receptor beta chains drawn from one sample of a study of persistence of HIV-infected CD4 T cells. TCRdb's table, derived via immunoSEQ multiplex PCR, lists solely in-frame clones and lacks some. The sample lists more than 30,000 clones, roughly 80% occurring once. No antigen has been identified for these receptors. The sequenced sample was cultured CD4+ T cells from PBMCs, obtained from a patient who received antiretroviral therapy. Receptors originate from an adult with HIV. The donor label of this sample is uncertain. Each CDR3 is given with its conserved first and last residue. D genes are given only for firm matches. Only some rows state a clone size, as once, few, many or a class for expanded clones.

j_call clone_size d_call v_call cdr3_aa cdr3_nt
TRBJ2-3 NA NA TRBV18 CASSIGGGDRDTQYF TGTGCCAGCTCTATCGGAGGCGGGGATCGCGATACGCAGTATTTT
TRBJ2-5 NA NA TRBV5-8 CASSLRGTSSQETQYF TGTGCCAGCAGCTTGAGAGGGACGTCGAGCCAAGAGACCCAGTACTTC
TRBJ2-2 NA TRBD1 TRBV18 CASPPIDRENPNTGELFF TGTGCCAGCCCACCTATCGACAGGGAAAATCCGAACACCGGGGAGCTGTTTTTT
TRBJ2-2 NA NA TRBV5-1 CASSFRQNTGELFF TGCGCCAGCAGCTTCCGGCAGAACACCGGGGAGCTGTTTTTT
TRBJ1-2 NA NA TRBV6-4 CASSEGSGPSHGYTF TGTGCCAGCAGTGAAGGTTCGGGACCCTCTCATGGCTACACCTTC
TRBJ1-1 NA TRBD1 TRBV6-5 CASSYRGQGAYTEAFF TGTGCCAGCAGTTACCGCGGACAGGGGGCGTACACTGAAGCTTTCTTT
TRBJ1-6 NA TRBD1 TRBV5-5 CASSLRDRSSPLHF TGTGCCAGCAGCTTGAGGGACAGGAGTTCACCCCTCCACTTT
TRBJ2-2 once TRBD2 TRBV28 CASSPTSGGYTGELFF TGTGCCAGCAGTCCCACCAGCGGGGGTTACACCGGGGAGCTGTTTTTT
TRBJ2-5 NA TRBD1 TRBV5-8 CASSAGTAGQETQYF TGTGCCAGCAGCGCCGGGACAGCAGGCCAAGAGACCCAGTACTTC
TRBJ1-4 once TRBD1 TRBV7-8 CASSFRDRMIGKLFF TGTGCCAGCAGCTTTAGGGACAGAATGATAGGAAAACTGTTTTTT
TRBJ1-2 NA NA TRBV21-1 CASNLPQGSDYYGYTF TGTGCCAGCAACCTACCTCAGGGATCTGATTACTATGGCTACACCTTC
TRBJ1-3 NA NA TRBV7-8 CASSLQGVSGNTIYF TGTGCCAGCAGCTTGCAGGGTGTCTCTGGAAACACCATATATTTT
TRBJ1-4 NA NA TRBV10-3 CAISESTPGLEQQKLFF TGTGCCATCAGTGAGTCGACGCCGGGACTCGAGCAGCAAAAACTGTTTTTT
TRBJ1-2 NA NA TRBV5-1 CASSSGTQNLYGYTF TGCGCCAGCAGCTCTGGGACCCAAAACCTCTATGGCTACACCTTC
TRBJ2-7 NA TRBD1 TRBV7-8 CASSQGQEEDEQYF TGTGCCAGCAGCCAAGGACAGGAGGAGGACGAGCAGTACTTC
TRBJ2-5 NA TRBD1 TRBV5-1 CASSIGDRGVQETQYF TGCGCCAGCAGCATCGGGGACAGGGGAGTCCAAGAGACCCAGTACTTC
TRBJ1-5 NA TRBD1 TRBV2 CASSVGQGPNQPQHF TGTGCCAGCAGTGTCGGACAGGGTCCCAATCAGCCCCAGCATTTT
TRBJ1-1 NA NA TRBV5-5 CASSSFGGGAEAFF TGTGCCAGCAGCTCGTTCGGGGGCGGGGCTGAAGCTTTCTTT
TRBJ1-4 NA NA TRBV7-2 CASSLPARGANEKLFF TGTGCCAGCAGCTTACCCGCCCGTGGGGCTAATGAAAAACTGTTTTTT
TRBJ1-2 NA TRBD1 TRBV5-1 CASSRMITAGTGDGYTF TGCGCCAGCAGCCGAATGATAACGGCCGGGACAGGTGATGGCTACACCTTC
TRBJ1-5 NA TRBD1 TRBV29-1 CSVAHGQGLQPQHF TGCAGCGTTGCTCACGGACAGGGTCTCCAGCCCCAGCATTTT
TRBJ2-1 NA NA TRBV20-1 CSALTSFEQFF TGCAGTGCCCTCACTAGTTTTGAGCAGTTCTTC
TRBJ1-2 NA NA TRBV6-2/TRBV6-3 CASSPNRQINYGYTF TGTGCCAGCAGCCCTAACCGACAGATTAACTATGGCTACACCTTC
TRBJ1-1 NA NA TRBV9 CASSAFRGEAFF TGTGCCAGCAGCGCTTTTAGGGGAGAAGCTTTCTTT
TRBJ1-6 NA TRBD1 TRBV9 CASSPGSGTGGSPLHF TGTGCCAGCAGCCCCGGCAGCGGGACAGGGGGTTCACCCCTCCACTTT
TRBJ1-2 NA NA TRBV7-9 CASSLLRVGYGYTF TGTGCCAGCAGCTTATTAAGGGTCGGCTATGGCTACACCTTC
TRBJ1-2 NA NA TRBV6-6 CASSYYPGDHGYTF TGTGCCAGCAGTTACTACCCAGGGGATCATGGCTACACCTTC
TRBJ1-2 few NA TRBV6-5 CASSSPTHLYGYTF TGTGCCAGCAGTTCTCCAACCCACCTCTATGGCTACACCTTC
TRBJ2-7 NA NA TRBV20-1 CSARAGYEQYF TGCAGTGCTAGAGCGGGCTACGAGCAGTACTTC
TRBJ2-1 NA TRBD2 TRBV9 CASSPGGGGSVGEQFF TGTGCCAGCAGCCCCGGAGGCGGGGGGAGCGTTGGTGAGCAGTTCTTC
TRBJ1-2 NA NA TRBV19 CASIRGAGYGYTF TGTGCCAGTATACGGGGGGCTGGCTATGGCTACACCTTC
TRBJ2-5 NA NA TRBV4-2 CASSQEGTLTGQETQYF TGTGCCAGCAGCCAAGAGGGGACCCTGACGGGGCAAGAGACCCAGTACTTC
TRBJ2-2 NA NA TRBV3-1/TRBV3-2 CASSQDRWGELFF TGTGCCAGCAGCCAAGATCGATGGGGGGAGCTGTTTTTT
TRBJ1-6 NA TRBD1 TRBV10-3 CAIRASSGQSSSYNSPLHF TGTGCCATCAGAGCCTCCTCGGGACAGTCGAGCTCCTATAATTCACCCCTCCACTTT
TRBJ2-1 NA NA TRBV6-1 CASSDVSHNEQFF TGTGCCAGCAGTGATGTGTCCCACAATGAGCAGTTCTTC
TRBJ2-3 NA TRBD2 TRBV12-5 CALSAGGGTDTQYF TGTGCGTTGAGCGCGGGGGGAGGGACAGATACGCAGTATTTT
TRBJ2-4 few TRBD2 TRBV27 CASSLSSGGGTIQYF TGTGCCAGCAGTTTATCTTCTGGCGGGGGGACCATTCAGTACTTC